A single TCR beta chain is shown here with its context. What it binds is unknown. This CDR3 spans 15 amino acids. Germline V gives CDR1 MDHEN, CDR2 SYDVKM. The V gene lost 5 bases and the J gene lost 3 bases, with 17 bases spanning the gap. Positive CCR7 selection of CD45RO-negative cells yielded the naive CD8 cells, and terminally differentiated effector memory CD45RA+ cells were excluded. There were only Caucasian adults among the donors, and all lived in Nashville, Tennessee. Libraries were prepared by immunoSEQ multiplex PCR; TCRdb keeps only in-frame clonotypes and omits some of them. The table includes more than 600,000 clones, under 95% detected once. This entry belongs to a study of shared clonotypes between healthy human individuals. The wider study: CD4 naive and memory got three plates each, CD8 naive two, CD8 memory one.

General study points: When compared with the clonotypes that were shared by all four sorted-subset donors, the non-shared clonotypes turned out to have lower generation probabilities. The study found roughly 5% of naive CD4 clonotypes shared across several donors.

The rearrangement joins TRBV28 to TRBJ2-7; no definite D call. This sequence originates from a man under 40 in good health. Sequencing was done on a sample of naive CD8+ T cells sorted from blood. CDR3 bases: TGTGCCAGCAGTCCACAAATTCTATTAGGCTACGAGCAGTACTTC. Translated: CASSPQILLGYEQYF.